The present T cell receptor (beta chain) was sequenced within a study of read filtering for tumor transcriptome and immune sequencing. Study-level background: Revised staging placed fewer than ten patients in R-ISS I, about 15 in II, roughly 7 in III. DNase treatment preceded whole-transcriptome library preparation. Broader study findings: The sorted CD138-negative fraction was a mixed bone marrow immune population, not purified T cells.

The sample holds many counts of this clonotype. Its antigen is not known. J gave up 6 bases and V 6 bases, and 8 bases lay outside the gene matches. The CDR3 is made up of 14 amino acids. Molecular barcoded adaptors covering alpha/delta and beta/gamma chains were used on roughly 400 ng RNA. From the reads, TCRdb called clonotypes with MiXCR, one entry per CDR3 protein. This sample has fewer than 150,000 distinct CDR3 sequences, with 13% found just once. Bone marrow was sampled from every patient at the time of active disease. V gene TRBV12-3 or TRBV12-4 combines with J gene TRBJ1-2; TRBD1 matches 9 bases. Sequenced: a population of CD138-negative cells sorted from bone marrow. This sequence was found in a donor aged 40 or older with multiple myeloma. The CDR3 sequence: CASSQSTGGDGYTF. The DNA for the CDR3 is TGTGCCAGCAGCCAGAGTACAGGGGGCGATGGCTACACCTTC.